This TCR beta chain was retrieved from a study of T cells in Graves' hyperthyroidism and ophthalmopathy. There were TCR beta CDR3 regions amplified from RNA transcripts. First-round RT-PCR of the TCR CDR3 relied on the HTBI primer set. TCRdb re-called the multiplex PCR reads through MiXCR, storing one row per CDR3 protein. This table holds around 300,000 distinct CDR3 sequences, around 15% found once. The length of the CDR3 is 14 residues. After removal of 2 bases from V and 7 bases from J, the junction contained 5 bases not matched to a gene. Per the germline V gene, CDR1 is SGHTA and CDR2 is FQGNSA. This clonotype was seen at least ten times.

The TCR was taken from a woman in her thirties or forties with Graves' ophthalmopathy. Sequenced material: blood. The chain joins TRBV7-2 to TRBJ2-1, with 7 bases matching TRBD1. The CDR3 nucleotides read TGTGCCAGCAGCTTAATTACAGGGGTAAATGAGCAGTTCTTC. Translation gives CASSLITGVNEQFF.